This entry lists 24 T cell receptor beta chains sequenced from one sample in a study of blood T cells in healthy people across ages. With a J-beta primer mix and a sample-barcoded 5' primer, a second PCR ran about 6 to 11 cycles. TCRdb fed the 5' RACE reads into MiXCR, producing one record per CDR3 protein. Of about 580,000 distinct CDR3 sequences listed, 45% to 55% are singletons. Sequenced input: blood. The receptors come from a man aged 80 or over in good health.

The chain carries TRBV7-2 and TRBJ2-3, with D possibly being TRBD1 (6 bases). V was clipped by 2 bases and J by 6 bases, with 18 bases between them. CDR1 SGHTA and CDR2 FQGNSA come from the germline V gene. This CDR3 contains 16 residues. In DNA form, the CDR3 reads TGTGCCAGCAGCTTATTCGGGACACAAAACACGGATACGCAGTATTTT. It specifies CASSLFGTQNTDTQYF.

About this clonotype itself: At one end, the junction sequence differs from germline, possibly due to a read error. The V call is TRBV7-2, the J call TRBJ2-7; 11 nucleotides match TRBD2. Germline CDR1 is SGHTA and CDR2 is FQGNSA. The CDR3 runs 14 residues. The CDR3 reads CPSSTIAGGPEQYF. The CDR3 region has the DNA TGTCCCAGCAGCACGATAGCGGGGGGGCCCGAGCAGTACTTC.

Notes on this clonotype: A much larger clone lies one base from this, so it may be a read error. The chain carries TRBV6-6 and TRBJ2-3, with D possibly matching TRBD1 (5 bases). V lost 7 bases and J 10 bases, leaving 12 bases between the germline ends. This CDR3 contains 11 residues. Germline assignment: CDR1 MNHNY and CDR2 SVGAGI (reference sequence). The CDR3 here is CASIQGDAQYF. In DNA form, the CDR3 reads TGTGCCAGCATCCAAGGGGATGCGCAGTATTTT.

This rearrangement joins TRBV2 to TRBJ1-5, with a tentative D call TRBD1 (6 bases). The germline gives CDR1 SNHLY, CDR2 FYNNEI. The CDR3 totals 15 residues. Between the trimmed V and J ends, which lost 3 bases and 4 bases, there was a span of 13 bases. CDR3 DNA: TGTGCCAGCAGTGACGAGGGGGTGGAAAATCAGCCCCAGCATTTT. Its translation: CASSDEGVENQPQHF.

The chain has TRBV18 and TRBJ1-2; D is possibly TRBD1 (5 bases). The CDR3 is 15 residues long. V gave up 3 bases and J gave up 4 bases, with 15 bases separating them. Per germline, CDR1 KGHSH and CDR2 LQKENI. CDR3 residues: CASSPDRGESYGYTF. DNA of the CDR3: TGTGCCAGCTCACCCGATCGGGGGGAAAGCTATGGCTACACCTTC. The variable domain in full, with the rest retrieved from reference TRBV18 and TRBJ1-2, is NAGVMQNPRHLVRRRGQEARLRCSPMKGHSHVYWYRQLPEEGLKFMVYLQKENIIDESGMPKERFSAEFPKEGPSILRIQQVVRGDSAAYFCASSPDRGESYGYTFGSGTRLTVV.

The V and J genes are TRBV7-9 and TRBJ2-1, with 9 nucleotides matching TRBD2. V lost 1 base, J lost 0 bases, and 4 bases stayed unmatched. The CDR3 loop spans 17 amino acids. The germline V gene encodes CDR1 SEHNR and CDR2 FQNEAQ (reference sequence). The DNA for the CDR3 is TGTGCCAGCAGCTTAGGGCTAGCGGGAAGCTCCTACAATGAGCAGTTCTTC. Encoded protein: CASSLGLAGSSYNEQFF.

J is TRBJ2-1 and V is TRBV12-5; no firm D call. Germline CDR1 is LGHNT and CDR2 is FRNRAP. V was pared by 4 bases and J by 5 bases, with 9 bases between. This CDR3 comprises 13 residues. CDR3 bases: TGTGCTAGTGGTTCGGGTAGGGACAATGAGCAGTTCTTC. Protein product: CASGSGRDNEQFF.

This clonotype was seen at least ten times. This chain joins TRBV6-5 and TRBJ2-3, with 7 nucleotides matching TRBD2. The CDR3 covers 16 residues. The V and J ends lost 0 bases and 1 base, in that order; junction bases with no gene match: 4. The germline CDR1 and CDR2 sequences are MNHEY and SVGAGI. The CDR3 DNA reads TGTGCCAGCAGTTACTCGAGGCTAGCGGGCACAGATACGCAGTATTTT. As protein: CASSYSRLAGTDTQYF.

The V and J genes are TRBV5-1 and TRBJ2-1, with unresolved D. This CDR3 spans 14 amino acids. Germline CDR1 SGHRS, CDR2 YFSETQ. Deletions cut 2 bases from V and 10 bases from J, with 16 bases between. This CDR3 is CASSFKNGPYEQFF. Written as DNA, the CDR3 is TGCGCCAGCAGCTTTAAGAACGGACCCTACGAGCAGTTCTTC.

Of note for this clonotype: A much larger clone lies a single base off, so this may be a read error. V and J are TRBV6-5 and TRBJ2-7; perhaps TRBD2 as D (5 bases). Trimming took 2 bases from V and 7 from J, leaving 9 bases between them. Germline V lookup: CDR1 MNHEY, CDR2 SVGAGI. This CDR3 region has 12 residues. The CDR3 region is CASSYLGEEQYF. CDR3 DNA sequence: TGTGCCAGCAGTTACCTCGGGGAGGAGCAGTACTTC.

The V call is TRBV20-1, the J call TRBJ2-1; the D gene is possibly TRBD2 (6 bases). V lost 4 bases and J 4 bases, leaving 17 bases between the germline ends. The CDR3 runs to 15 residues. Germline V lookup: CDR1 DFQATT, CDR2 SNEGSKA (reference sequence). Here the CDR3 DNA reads TGCAGTGCTATTCACGCGGGGCGCCTTTACAATGAGCAGTTCTTC. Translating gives CSAIHAGRLYNEQFF.

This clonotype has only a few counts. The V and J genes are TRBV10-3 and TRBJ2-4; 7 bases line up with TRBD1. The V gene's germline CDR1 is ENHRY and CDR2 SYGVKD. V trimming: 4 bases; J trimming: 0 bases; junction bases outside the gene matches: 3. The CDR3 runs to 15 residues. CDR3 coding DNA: TGTGCCATCAGTGGGGGACAGCTAGCCAAAAACATTCAGTACTTC. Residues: CAISGGQLAKNIQYF.

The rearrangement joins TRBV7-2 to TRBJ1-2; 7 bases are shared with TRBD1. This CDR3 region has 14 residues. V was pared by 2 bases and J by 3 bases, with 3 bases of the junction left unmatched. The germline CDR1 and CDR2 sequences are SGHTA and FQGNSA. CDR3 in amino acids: CASSLLGGHYGYTF. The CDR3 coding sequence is TGTGCCAGCAGCTTATTAGGGGGCCACTATGGCTACACCTTC.

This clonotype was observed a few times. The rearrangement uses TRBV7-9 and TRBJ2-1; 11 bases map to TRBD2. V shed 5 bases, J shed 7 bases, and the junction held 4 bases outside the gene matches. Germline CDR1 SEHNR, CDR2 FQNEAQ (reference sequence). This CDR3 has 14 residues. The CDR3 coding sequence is TGTGCCAGCAGCCGGACTAGCGGGTTGAATGAGCAGTTCTTC. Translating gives CASSRTSGLNEQFF.

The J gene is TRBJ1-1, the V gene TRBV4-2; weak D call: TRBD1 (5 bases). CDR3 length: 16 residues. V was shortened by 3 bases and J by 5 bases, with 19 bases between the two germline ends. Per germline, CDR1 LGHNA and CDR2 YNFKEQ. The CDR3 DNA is TGTGCCAGCAGCCACGGGACTGCGACAATGCGGACTGAAGCTTTCTTT. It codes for CASSHGTATMRTEAFF.

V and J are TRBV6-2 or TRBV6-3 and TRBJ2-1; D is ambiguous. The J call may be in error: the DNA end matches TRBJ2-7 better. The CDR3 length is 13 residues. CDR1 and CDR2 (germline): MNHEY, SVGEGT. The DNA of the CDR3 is TGTGCCAGCCTGAAACCGAGCTCCTACGAGCAGTACTTC. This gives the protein CASLKPSSYEQYF.

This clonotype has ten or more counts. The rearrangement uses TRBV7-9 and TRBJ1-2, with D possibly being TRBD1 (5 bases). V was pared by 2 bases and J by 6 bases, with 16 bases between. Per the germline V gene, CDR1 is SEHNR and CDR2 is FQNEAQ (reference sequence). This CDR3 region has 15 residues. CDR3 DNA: TGTGCCAGCAGCTTAACGGTCAGGGTTGGCGATGGCTACACCTTC. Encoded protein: CASSLTVRVGDGYTF.

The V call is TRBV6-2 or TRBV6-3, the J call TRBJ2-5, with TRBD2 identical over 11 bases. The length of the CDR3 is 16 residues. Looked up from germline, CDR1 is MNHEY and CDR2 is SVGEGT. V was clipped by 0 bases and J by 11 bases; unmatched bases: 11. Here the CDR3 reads CASSYSIAGGYNEQYF. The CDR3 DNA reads TGTGCCAGCAGTTACTCGATAGCGGGAGGGTACAATGAGCAGTACTTC.

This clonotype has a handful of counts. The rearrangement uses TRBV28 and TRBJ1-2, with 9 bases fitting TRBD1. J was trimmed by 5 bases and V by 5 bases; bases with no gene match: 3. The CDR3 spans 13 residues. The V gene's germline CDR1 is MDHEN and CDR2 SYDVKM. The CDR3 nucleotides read TGTGCCAGCAGTACGGGGACAGGGTATGGCTACACCTTC. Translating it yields CASSTGTGYGYTF.

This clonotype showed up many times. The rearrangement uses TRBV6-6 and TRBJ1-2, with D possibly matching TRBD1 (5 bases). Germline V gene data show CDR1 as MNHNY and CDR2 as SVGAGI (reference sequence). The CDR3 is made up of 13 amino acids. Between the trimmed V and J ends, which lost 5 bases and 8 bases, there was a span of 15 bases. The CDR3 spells CASSDGGVYGYTF. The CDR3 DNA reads TGTGCCAGCAGTGACGGGGGTGTATACGGCTACACCTTC.

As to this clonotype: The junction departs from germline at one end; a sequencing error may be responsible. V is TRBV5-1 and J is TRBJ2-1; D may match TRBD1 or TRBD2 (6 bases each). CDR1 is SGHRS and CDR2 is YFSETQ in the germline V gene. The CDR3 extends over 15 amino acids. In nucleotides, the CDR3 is TGCGCAAGCAGTCTTCCGGGGGCAGGATACAATGAGCAGTTCTTC. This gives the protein CASSLPGAGYNEQFF.

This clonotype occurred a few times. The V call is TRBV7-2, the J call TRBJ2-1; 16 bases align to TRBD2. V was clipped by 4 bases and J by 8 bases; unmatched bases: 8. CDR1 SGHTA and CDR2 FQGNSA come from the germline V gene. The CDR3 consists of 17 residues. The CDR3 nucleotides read TGTGCCAGCAGCTACCTCGGGACTAGCGGGGGGGCCCATGAGCAGTTCTTC. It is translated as CASSYLGTSGGAHEQFF.

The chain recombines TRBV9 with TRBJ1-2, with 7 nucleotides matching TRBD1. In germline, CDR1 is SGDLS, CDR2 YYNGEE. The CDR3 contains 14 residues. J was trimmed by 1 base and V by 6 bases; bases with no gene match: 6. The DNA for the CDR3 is TGTGCCAGCACGCCGGGACAGAGTAACTATGGCTACACCTTC. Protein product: CASTPGQSNYGYTF.

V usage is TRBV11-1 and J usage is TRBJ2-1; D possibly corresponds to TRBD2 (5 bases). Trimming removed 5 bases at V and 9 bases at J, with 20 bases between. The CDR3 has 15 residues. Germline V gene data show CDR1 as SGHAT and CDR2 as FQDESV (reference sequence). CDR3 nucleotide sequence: TGTGCCAGCAGCCCGCGGGCTGTACATCTGGGTGAGCAGTTCTTC. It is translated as CASSPRAVHLGEQFF.